The rows below give T cell receptor beta chains drawn from one sample of a study of blood T cells in healthy people across ages. TCRdb re-derived calls from the 5' RACE reads in MiXCR, one entry per CDR3 protein. The sample has some 560,000 distinct CDR3 sequences, about 27% seen once; the top ten hold over 3.5%. The same sample was also studied in work on T cells of mothers and their children.

The sequenced sample was blood. The receptors were gathered from a boy under 10 years old in good health. CDR3s include the opening cysteine and the closing phenylalanine or tryptophan. D genes are given only for firm matches. Clone sizes are given selectively: once, few, many, or a class where the clone is expanded.

>13|TRBJ2-1|NA|NA|TRBV29-1
TGCAGCGTTTCCGAGACCTGGGGGGCTGAGCAGTTCTTC
CSVSETWGAEQFF
>16|TRBJ2-2|NA|TRBD1|TRBV29-1
TGCAGCGTTGAACATCCGGGACAGGGGACCGCCGGGGAGCTGTTTTTT
CSVEHPGQGTAGELFF
>14|TRBJ2-7|NA|TRBD1|TRBV7-9
TGTGCCAGCAGCCCGGACAGGGCGGCCTACGAGCAGTACTTC
CASSPDRAAYEQYF
>13|TRBJ2-7|NA|TRBD1|TRBV20-1
TGCAGTGCTAGCAGGGGGCGCGACTTCGAGCAGTACTTC
CSASRGRDFEQYF
>13|TRBJ2-2|NA|NA|TRBV27
TGTGCCAGCAGCCGGGAAGGAAAACGGGAGCTGTTTTTT
CASSREGKRELFF
>14|TRBJ2-1|NA|NA|TRBV4-1
TGCGCCAGCAGCACGACAGGAGGGACGAATGAGCAGTTCTTC
CASSTTGGTNEQFF
>15|TRBJ1-2|few|NA|TRBV6-5
TGTGCCAGCAGTTACTCCCATAAAGGGGTTTATGGCTACACCTTC
CASSYSHKGVYGYTF
>15|TRBJ1-5|NA|NA|TRBV2
TGTGCCAGCAGTGAACTCGGGGGTCGAAATGTAGCCCAGCATTTT
CASSELGGRNVAQHF
>16|TRBJ1-4|NA|NA|TRBV7-9
TGTGCCAGCAGCTCCTTAATGGCGCGAACCCAAGAAAAACTGTTTTTT
CASSSLMARTQEKLFF
>15|TRBJ1-1|few|NA|TRBV6-6
TGTGCCAGCAGTCGACAGGAGAGGCCGAACACTGAAGCTTTCTTT
CASSRQERPNTEAFF
>11|TRBJ2-7|NA|NA|TRBV15
TGTGCCACCAGCAGTGGCGAGAAGCAGTACTTC
CATSSGEKQYF
>10|TRBJ2-2|few|NA|TRBV5-1
TGCGCCACCCTAACCGGGGAGCTGTTTTTT
CATLTGELFF
>13|TRBJ1-2|NA|NA|TRBV6-5
TGTGCCAGCGCCCCGACGAGTAACTATGGCTACACCTTC
CASAPTSNYGYTF
>14|TRBJ2-7|few|NA|TRBV27
TGTGCCAGCAGTTTCGTTGACAGAACCTACGAGCAGTACTTC
CASSFVDRTYEQYF
>14|TRBJ1-5|NA|NA|TRBV6-5
TGTGCCAGCAGTAACAGGGTTGGGGATCAGCCCCAGCATTTT
CASSNRVGDQPQHF
>13|TRBJ2-5|NA|NA|TRBV6-6
TGTGCCAGCCTGATGGCTCCACAAGAGACCCAGTACTTC
CASLMAPQETQYF
>14|TRBJ2-7|few|NA|TRBV15
TGTGCCACCAGCAGAGATCTAGGAGCCTACGAGCAGTACTTC
CATSRDLGAYEQYF
>15|TRBJ2-5|NA|NA|TRBV4-1
TGCGCCAGCAGCCAACCGAGACAGGTGGGGGAGACCCAGTACTTC
CASSQPRQVGETQYF
>14|TRBJ1-6|few|NA|TRBV5-5
TGTGCCAGCACCCCGGACGTAGATAATTCACCCCTCCACTTT
CASTPDVDNSPLHF
>11|TRBJ1-2|NA|NA|TRBV6-5
TGTGCCAGAGAGGGGAGGGGAGGCTACACCTTC
CAREGRGGYTF
>14|TRBJ2-7|NA|TRBD2|TRBV12-3/TRBV12-4
TGTGCCAGCAGTCCGGGACTAGCGGGATCCGGGCAGTACTTC
CASSPGLAGSGQYF
>12|TRBJ2-2|few|NA|TRBV4-1
TGCGCCAGCGGGGACATATCCGGGGAGCTGTTTTTT
CASGDISGELFF
>15|TRBJ1-2|few|NA|TRBV10-3
TGTGCCATCACCGGGGGAACGGAAGCCTTCTATGGCTACACCTTC
CAITGGTEAFYGYTF
>16|TRBJ2-7|NA|TRBD2|TRBV7-9
TGTGCCAGCAGACTTGGACTAGCGGGAGGAAAGTACGAGCAGTACTTC
CASRLGLAGGKYEQYF
>12|TRBJ2-7|few|NA|TRBV29-1
TGCAGCGTTCTCGGACAGCGCTACGAGCAGTACTTC
CSVLGQRYEQYF
>11|TRBJ2-5|few|NA|TRBV25-1
TGTGCCAGCAGTTTTTTAGGAACCCAGTACTTC
CASSFLGTQYF
>14|TRBJ2-2|NA|TRBD1|TRBV9
TGTGCCGGAAACAGGGGGCTGGGGACCGGGGAGCTGTTTTTT
CAGNRGLGTGELFF
>15|TRBJ2-5|NA|NA|TRBV9
TGTGCCAGCAGCGTAGCGGGGGACATTAAAGAGACCCAGTACTTC
CASSVAGDIKETQYF
>17|TRBJ2-5|NA|TRBD2|TRBV3-1
TGTGCCAGCAGCCAAGTTCGACTAGCCCCCCGCCAAGAGACCCAGTACTTC
CASSQVRLAPRQETQYF
>16|TRBJ2-7|NA|TRBD2|TRBV27
TGTGCCAGCAGTTTATCTAGGCTAGCGGGAGAGTACGAGCAGTACTTC
CASSLSRLAGEYEQYF
>14|TRBJ1-4|many|TRBD1|TRBV11-2
TGTGCCAGCACCCCGCAGGGGGGTGGCGAAAAACTGTTTTTT
CASTPQGGGEKLFF
>17|TRBJ2-3|NA|TRBD2|TRBV5-6
TGTGCCAGCAGCTTGGAGACTAGCGGGAGGATCACAGATACGCAGTATTTT
CASSLETSGRITDTQYF
>12|TRBJ2-7|few|NA|TRBV20-1
TGCAGTGCTAGAGATTTGAGCTACGAGCAGTACTTC
CSARDLSYEQYF
>13|TRBJ2-7|NA|NA|TRBV4-1
TGCGCCAGCAGCCAGGACAGCGGATACGAGCAGTACTTC
CASSQDSGYEQYF
>13|TRBJ1-1|few|NA|TRBV29-1
TGCAGCGTTGTCCGGGAGGTGGACACTGAAGCTTTCTTT
CSVVREVDTEAFF
>14|TRBJ1-4|few|NA|TRBV12-3/TRBV12-4
TGTGCCAGCAGTTCAGGGTCGACTAATGAAAAACTGTTTTTT
CASSSGSTNEKLFF
>14|TRBJ2-2|few|TRBD2|TRBV29-1
TGCAGCGTTGCTCCGGGGGAGGGCACCGGGGAGCTGTTTTTT
CSVAPGEGTGELFF
>14|TRBJ2-2|NA|NA|TRBV29-1
TGCAGCGCAAAAACCACAAGAAACACCGGGGAGCTGTTTTTT
CSAKTTRNTGELFF
>14|TRBJ1-6|NA|NA|TRBV27
TGTGCCAGCAGTTACCCTGCTCCCAATTCACCCCTCCACTTT
CASSYPAPNSPLHF
>12|TRBJ1-1|NA|NA|TRBV7-9
TGTGCCAGCAGCTTAGGAGGGTACGAAGCTTTCTTT
CASSLGGYEAFF
>16|TRBJ2-2|NA|NA|TRBV3-1
TGTGCCAGCAGCCCGTTAGGACTAACGAACACCGGGGAGCTGTTTTTT
CASSPLGLTNTGELFF
>15|TRBJ2-7|NA|TRBD1|TRBV20-1
TGCAGTGCTGCATTATCGGGGGACAGGGTCTACGAGCAGTACTTC
CSAALSGDRVYEQYF
>15|TRBJ2-7|NA|TRBD2|TRBV4-2
TGTGCCAGCAGCCAAGGGACTAGCGGGGGATACGAGCAGTACTTC
CASSQGTSGGYEQYF
>15|TRBJ2-7|NA|TRBD2|TRBV27
TGTGCCAGTATGCGAGGTGGAACTAGCGGGAAAGAGCAGTACTTC
CASMRGGTSGKEQYF
>16|TRBJ2-1|NA|NA|TRBV20-1
TGCAGTGCTCAACGGGCTAGCGTTAGCTCCTACAATGAGCAGCTCTTC
CSAQRASVSSYNEQLF
>14|TRBJ2-5|NA|TRBD1|TRBV12-3/TRBV12-4
TGTGCCAGCAGTTTTGGTCAGGGGGCGGGGACCCAGTACTTC
CASSFGQGAGTQYF
>17|TRBJ2-7|once|NA|TRBV5-8
TGTGCCAGCAGCTTGAGGCCTATTGCTCTCTTACACTACGAGCAGTACTTC
CASSLRPIALLHYEQYF
>12|TRBJ2-1|NA|NA|TRBV12-5
TGTGCTAGTGGTCAGGACAGTCCACAGCAGTTCTTC
CASGQDSPQQFF